This T cell receptor (beta chain) was documented in a study of T cells in Graves' hyperthyroidism and ophthalmopathy. This CDR3 is built from 14 residues. The germline V gene has CDR1 ENHRY and CDR2 SYGVKD. The junction had 5 bases not matched to a gene; V was cut back by 4 bases and J by 3 bases. TCR beta CDR3 sequences were amplified from RNA transcripts. Initially, a first-round RT-PCR of the TCR CDR3 employed the HTBI primer set. One entry per CDR3 protein, called by TCRdb with MiXCR from the multiplex PCR reads. Seen here are about 840,000 distinct CDR3 sequences, 35% to 40% observed once, and the top ten hold roughly 8.3%. This clonotype was counted ten times or more.

The gene calls are TRBV10-3 and TRBJ2-5; TRBD1 matches 7 bases. The sequence derives from a man between 18 and 35 years old with Graves' hyperthyroidism. What was sequenced was blood. The CDR3 nucleotides are TGTGCCATCAGTGGAGTGGGGACAGAAGAGACCCAGTACTTC. It codes for CAISGVGTEETQYF.